The present T cell receptor (beta chain) was sequenced within a study of CXCR3-negative and CXCR3-positive naive CD8 T cells. Whole-study results and caveats: TRB CDR3s were more hydrophobic in CXCR3-positive than in CXCR3-negative naive cells.

Carrying UMI labels, the TRB cDNA libraries were prepared through 5' RACE. TCRdb reprocessed the 5' RACE reads and reports one entry per CDR3 protein, with no DNA. The repertoire shows approximately 4,600 distinct CDR3 sequences; the top ten hold about 2.2%. On this clonotype itself: The antigen remains undetermined.

The CDR3 consists of 13 residues. Germline assignment: CDR1 WSHSY and CDR2 SAAADI. The clonotype was recovered from a human donor in good health. Some clones in this sample may be carry-over from other donors' samples. The sequenced sample was naive CXCR3+ CD8+ T cells from blood. Documented subset: CD45RO-CCR7+CD27+CD95- naive CD8+ T cells expressing CXCR3 (TNR3+). The rearrangement uses TRBV10-2 and TRBJ1-1; TCRdb indicates TRBD1, and absent DNA this call remains unverified. This chain's CDR3 is CASSETGGAEAFF.